The source of this TCR beta chain is a study of radiotherapy plus CTLA-4 blockade in lung cancer. This clone has just a few counts. As yet, its antigen is unknown. Sequencing used immunoSEQ multiplex PCR; TCRdb keeps in-frame clones, though not all of them. The sample lists about 49,000 clones; about 85% were seen once. CDR1 and CDR2 from the germline V gene are SQVTM and ANQGSEA. The CDR3 consists of 14 residues. Trimming at V came to 3 bases and at J to 4 bases, leaving 5 bases not matched to a gene. Findings of the study overall: In blood, tumor-derived TCR clones expanded after radiotherapy plus ipilimumab.

The study gave focal radiation plus ipilimumab CTLA-4 blockade to patients with chemo-refractory metastatic non-small-cell lung cancer. The chain carries TRBV29-1 and TRBJ1-2; 10 bases are a match to TRBD1. This sequence originates from a human donor with non-small cell lung cancer whose response to radiotherapy plus ipilimumab could not be evaluated. This specimen consisted of peripheral blood, obtained from a patient treated with radiotherapy plus ipilimumab. The CDR3 spells CSVERTGGSYGYTF. Written as DNA, the CDR3 is TGCAGCGTTGAGAGGACAGGGGGGTCCTATGGCTACACCTTC. The full variable domain, rest sourced from reference TRBV29-1 and TRBJ1-2, is SAVISQKPSRDICQRGTSLTIQCQVDSQVTMMFWYRQQPGQSLTLIATANQGSEATYESGFVIDKFPISRPNLTFSTLTVSNMSPEDSSIYLCSVERTGGSYGYTFGSGTRLTVV.